The rows below give T cell receptor beta chains drawn from one sample of a study of blood T cell repertoires in COVID-19. The protocol was immunoSEQ multiplex PCR, while the TCRdb copy is restricted to in-frame clones and leaves out a portion. The data show 120,000 or so clones, approximately 83% seen once. Sequences were obtained from peripheral blood. The receptors here all came from a woman in her seventies with acute or convalescent COVID-19. CDR3s include the opening cysteine and the closing phenylalanine or tryptophan. A D gene is named only where the DNA matches it firmly. A row's size may be missing; if present it is once, few, many or a size class.

-	TRBV4-3	TRBD1	TRBJ1-1	CASSPVTGVNTEAFF	TGCGCCAGCAGCCCGGTGACAGGGGTGAACACTGAAGCTTTCTTT
-	TRBV5-8	-	TRBJ1-6	CASSYRASSYNSPLHF	TGTGCCAGCAGCTACCGAGCGAGCTCCTATAATTCACCCCTCCACTTT
-	TRBV12-3/TRBV12-4	-	TRBJ1-2	CASRKMTAYGYTF	TGTGCCAGCAGGAAAATGACAGCGTATGGCTACACCTTC
-	TRBV18	-	TRBJ1-1	CASSSGNTEAFF	TGTGCCAGCTCAAGCGGGAACACTGAAGCTTTCTTT
-	TRBV18	-	TRBJ1-1	CASSPQQTNTEAFF	TGTGCCAGCTCACCTCAACAGACGAACACTGAAGCTTTCTTT
-	TRBV9	TRBD1	TRBJ2-2	CASSVTGATNTGELFF	TGTGCCAGCAGTGTCACAGGGGCTACGAACACCGGGGAGCTGTTTTTT
-	TRBV12-3/TRBV12-4	-	TRBJ1-3	CASSPIQGTIYF	TGTGCCAGCAGCCCCATTCAGGGCACCATATATTTT
-	TRBV24-1	-	TRBJ2-4	CATRGWGREKNIQYF	TGTGCCACCAGAGGTTGGGGGCGAGAAAAAAACATTCAGTACTTC
-	TRBV30	-	TRBJ2-5	CAWSVVGAPETQYF	TGTGCCTGGAGTGTTGTGGGGGCGCCGGAGACCCAGTACTTC
-	TRBV5-1	TRBD2	TRBJ2-5	CASSLEFSGGSFRETQYF	TGCGCCAGCAGCTTGGAATTCAGCGGGGGGTCCTTTCGTGAGACCCAGTACTTC
few	TRBV19	TRBD1	TRBJ1-2	CASSSLTGGLGGYTF	TGTGCCAGTAGTAGCTTGACAGGGGGCCTGGGTGGCTACACCTTC
-	TRBV7-9	-	TRBJ1-6	CASSARARRKSPLHF	TGTGCCAGCAGCGCTCGGGCCCGGAGGAAATCACCCCTCCACTTT
-	TRBV4-3	-	TRBJ1-4	CASSQDGGGAPEKLFF	TGCGCCAGCAGCCAAGACGGAGGGGGGGCCCCGGAAAAACTGTTTTTT
-	TRBV30	TRBD1	TRBJ1-1	CAWSVGGSAFF	TGTGCCTGGAGTGTAGGGGGCTCGGCTTTCTTT
-	TRBV10-1	TRBD1	TRBJ2-3	CATRTGSTDTQYF	TGCGCCACCCGGACAGGAAGCACAGATACGCAGTATTTT
-	TRBV12-3/TRBV12-4	-	TRBJ1-1	CASRATVNTEAFF	TGTGCCAGCAGGGCGACAGTGAACACTGAAGCTTTCTTT
-	TRBV5-1	TRBD1	TRBJ1-1	CASSLESGTGGSGNTEAFF	TGCGCCAGCAGCTTGGAATCCGGGACAGGGGGCTCGGGGAACACTGAAGCTTTCTTT
-	TRBV4-3	-	TRBJ2-1	CASSQEYRALGDNEQFF	TGCGCCAGCAGCCAAGAATACAGGGCGCTCGGTGACAATGAGCAGTTCTTC
-	TRBV30	TRBD1	TRBJ1-3	CACNPGGLKLSGNTIYF	TGTGCCTGTAACCCAGGGGGCTTAAAACTCTCTGGAAACACCATATATTTT
-	TRBV24-1	TRBD2	TRBJ2-5	CATSDPWTSGVQETQYF	TGTGCCACCAGTGATCCCTGGACTAGCGGGGTCCAAGAGACCCAGTACTTC
-	TRBV28	TRBD1	TRBJ1-5	CASSPLGQGQNQPQHF	TGTGCCAGCAGTCCCCTGGGACAGGGACAGAATCAGCCCCAGCATTTT
-	TRBV19	TRBD1	TRBJ1-1	CAIKLGQGGYGEAFF	TGTGCCATTAAACTTGGACAGGGAGGCTATGGTGAAGCTTTCTTT
few	TRBV7-9	-	TRBJ1-6	CASSLGRGSPLHF	TGTGCCAGCAGCTTAGGAAGGGGTTCACCCCTCCACTTT
-	TRBV27	-	TRBJ2-1	CASSLFWDSTTSSYNEQFF	TGTGCCAGCAGTTTATTTTGGGACTCCACAACCAGCTCCTACAATGAGCAGTTCTTC
once	TRBV2	TRBD1	TRBJ1-2	CASMTGQGVGYTF	TGTGCCAGCATGACGGGACAGGGGGTTGGCTACACCTTC
-	TRBV7-2	-	TRBJ1-3	CASSLRGSSGNTIYF	TGTGCCAGCAGCTTGAGGGGGAGCTCTGGAAACACCATATATTTT
-	TRBV27	TRBD1	TRBJ1-4	CASSLSQTGPFSF	TGTGCCAGCAGTTTATCCCAGACAGGGCCATTCTCCTTT
-	TRBV6-5	-	TRBJ1-2	CASRPHSGELSGYTF	TGTGCCAGCAGACCCCACTCGGGGGAGTTGAGTGGCTACACCTTC
-	TRBV19	-	TRBJ1-1	CASSIQGRNTEAFF	TGTGCCAGTAGTATTCAGGGGCGGAACACTGAAGCTTTCTTT
-	TRBV11-2	-	TRBJ1-1	CASSLDLTSNTEAFF	TGTGCCAGCAGCTTAGATCTTACATCGAACACTGAAGCTTTCTTT
-	TRBV6-5	-	TRBJ2-2	CASSRSTGELFF	TGTGCCAGCAGTAGGAGCACCGGGGAGCTGTTTTTT
-	TRBV7-6	TRBD1	TRBJ2-3	CASSLEPGQGIFGTDTQYF	TGTGCCAGCAGCTTAGAACCGGGACAGGGAATTTTTGGCACAGATACGCAGTATTTT
-	TRBV20-1	-	TRBJ1-2	CSASGGIGRYGYTF	TGCAGTGCTAGTGGAGGGATTGGTAGATATGGCTACACCTTC
-	TRBV9	TRBD2	TRBJ2-3	CASSAAGGTDTQYF	TGTGCCAGCAGCGCAGCGGGGGGCACAGATACGCAGTATTTT
-	TRBV11-3	TRBD1	TRBJ2-7	CASSGTGDSYEQYF	TGTGCCAGCAGCGGGACAGGGGATAGCTACGAGCAGTACTTC
few	TRBV3-1/TRBV3-2	TRBD1	TRBJ1-6	CASSQREQGKNSPLHF	TGTGCCAGCAGCCAACGGGAACAGGGGAAAAATTCACCCCTCCACTTT
-	TRBV7-6	TRBD2	TRBJ2-5	CASSLVRPSGGTTKGTQYF	TGTGCCAGCAGCTTAGTACGGCCTAGCGGGGGGACCACGAAGGGGACCCAGTACTTC
-	TRBV5-6	-	TRBJ1-2	CASSLAGSHYGYTF	TGTGCCAGCAGCTTAGCAGGGTCCCACTATGGCTACACCTTC
-	TRBV19	-	TRBJ2-2	CATSSIELVSGELFF	TGTGCCACCAGTAGTATTGAACTAGTATCCGGGGAGCTGTTTTTT
-	TRBV5-4	TRBD2	TRBJ2-1	CASSLEAGGPINEQFF	TGTGCCAGCAGCTTGGAGGCGGGGGGGCCAATCAATGAGCAGTTCTTC
few	TRBV5-1	-	TRBJ2-2	CASSLSGANTGELFF	TGCGCCAGCAGCTTGTCAGGGGCCAACACCGGGGAGCTGTTTTTT
once	TRBV29-1	-	TRBJ2-3	CSVEDTRTNLRDTQYF	TGCAGCGTTGAAGATACCCGGACAAACCTTCGAGATACGCAGTATTTT
once	TRBV24-1	-	TRBJ1-2	CATSDTGTYYGYTF	TGTGCCACCAGTGACACCGGGACATACTATGGCTACACCTTC
once	TRBV11-2	TRBD2	TRBJ2-3	CASSQDGGAGDTQYF	TGTGCCAGCAGCCAGGACGGGGGGGCGGGAGATACGCAGTATTTT
-	TRBV2	TRBD1	TRBJ1-6	CASRMDRNNSPLHF	TGTGCCAGCAGGATGGACAGGAATAATTCACCCCTCCACTTT
-	TRBV5-4	-	TRBJ1-1	CASSLGVRQGNTEAFF	TGTGCCAGCAGCTTGGGGGTACGGCAGGGGAACACTGAAGCTTTCTTT
-	TRBV7-8	-	TRBJ2-5	CASSLGGRETQYF	TGTGCCAGCAGCTTAGGGGGCCGGGAGACCCAGTACTTC
-	TRBV11-3	TRBD1	TRBJ1-1	CASSHRGRNTEAFF	TGTGCCAGCAGCCACAGGGGGAGGAACACTGAAGCTTTCTTT
-	TRBV30	TRBD1	TRBJ1-3	CAWGEQGYPGNTIYF	TGTGCCTGGGGAGAACAGGGGTACCCTGGAAACACCATATATTTT
-	TRBV6-5	-	TRBJ1-2	CASSYGRNYGYTF	TGTGCCAGCAGTTACGGCCGTAACTATGGCTACACCTTC